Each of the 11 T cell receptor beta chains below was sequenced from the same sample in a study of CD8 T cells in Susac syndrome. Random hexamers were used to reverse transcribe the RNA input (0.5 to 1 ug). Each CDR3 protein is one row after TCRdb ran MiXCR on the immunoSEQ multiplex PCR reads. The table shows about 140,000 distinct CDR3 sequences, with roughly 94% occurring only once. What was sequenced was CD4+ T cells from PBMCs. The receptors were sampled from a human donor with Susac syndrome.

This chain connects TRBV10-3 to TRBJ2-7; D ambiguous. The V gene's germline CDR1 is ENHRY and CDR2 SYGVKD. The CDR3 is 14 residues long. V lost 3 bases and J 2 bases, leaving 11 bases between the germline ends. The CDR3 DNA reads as TGTGCCATCAGTGATCCGTCCCTAGCCTACGAGCAGTACTTC. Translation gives CAISDPSLAYEQYF.

As DNA, the CDR3 is TGCAGCGTTGGACAGAGAGAAACCTTC. Translation: CSVGQRETF. The chain joins TRBV29-1 to TRBJ1-2, with a weak D call TRBD1 (5 bases). The CDR3 sequence is 9 residues long. The ends were cut back, 4 bases at V and 14 bases at J, with 11 bases in the middle. Looked up from germline, CDR1 is SQVTM and CDR2 is ANQGSEA.

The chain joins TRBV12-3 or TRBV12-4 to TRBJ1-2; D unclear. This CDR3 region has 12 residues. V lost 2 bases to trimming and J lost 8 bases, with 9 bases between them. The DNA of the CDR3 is TGTGCCAGCAGTTTATACCCGGAAGGCTACACCTTC. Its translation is CASSLYPEGYTF.

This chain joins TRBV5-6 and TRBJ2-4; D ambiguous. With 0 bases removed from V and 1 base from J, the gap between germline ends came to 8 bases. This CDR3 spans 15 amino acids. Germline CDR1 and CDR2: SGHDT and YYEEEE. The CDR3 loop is CASSLGWGAKNIQYF. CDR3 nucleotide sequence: TGTGCCAGCAGCTTGGGTTGGGGTGCCAAAAACATTCAGTACTTC.

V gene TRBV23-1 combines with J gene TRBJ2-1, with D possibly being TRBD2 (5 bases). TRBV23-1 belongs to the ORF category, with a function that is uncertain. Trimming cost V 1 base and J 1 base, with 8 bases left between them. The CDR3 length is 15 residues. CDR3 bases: TGCGCCAGCAGTCAATGGACTGAATCCTACAATGAGCAGTTCTTC. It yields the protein CASSQWTESYNEQFF.

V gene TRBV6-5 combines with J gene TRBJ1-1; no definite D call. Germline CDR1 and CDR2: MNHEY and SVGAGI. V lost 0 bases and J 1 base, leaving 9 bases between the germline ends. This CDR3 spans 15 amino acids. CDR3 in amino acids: CASSYSGTANTEAFF. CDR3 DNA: TGTGCCAGCAGTTACTCCGGTACGGCGAACACTGAAGCTTTCTTT.

CDR3 nucleotide sequence: TGTGCCAGCAGTTTTTCGACTAGCACAGATACGCAGTATTTT. Its translation: CASSFSTSTDTQYF. V gene TRBV12-3 or TRBV12-4 combines with J gene TRBJ2-3; D call uncertain. V lost 3 bases, J lost 0 bases, and 7 bases lay in between. The CDR3 is 14 amino acids.

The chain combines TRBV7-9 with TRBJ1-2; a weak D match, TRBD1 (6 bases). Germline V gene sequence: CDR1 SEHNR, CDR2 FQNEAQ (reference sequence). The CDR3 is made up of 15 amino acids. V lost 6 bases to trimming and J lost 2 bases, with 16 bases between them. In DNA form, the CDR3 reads TGTGCCAGCAGTCGCACTTCCCAGGGGAACTATGGCTACACCTTC. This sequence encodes CASSRTSQGNYGYTF.

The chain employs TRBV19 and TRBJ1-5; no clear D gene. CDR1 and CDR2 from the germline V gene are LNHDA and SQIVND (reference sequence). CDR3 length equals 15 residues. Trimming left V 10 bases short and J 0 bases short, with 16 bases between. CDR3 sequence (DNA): TGTGCCACCGGCCCCAGCGGGTATAGCAATCAGCCCCAGCATTTT. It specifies CATGPSGYSNQPQHF.

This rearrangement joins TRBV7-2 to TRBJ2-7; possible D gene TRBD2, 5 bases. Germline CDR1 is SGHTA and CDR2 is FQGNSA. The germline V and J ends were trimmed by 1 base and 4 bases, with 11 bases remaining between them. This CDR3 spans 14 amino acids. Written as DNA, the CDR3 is TGTGCCAGCAGCTTAGAGGAGCGGAATTACGAGCAGTACTTC. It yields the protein CASSLEERNYEQYF.

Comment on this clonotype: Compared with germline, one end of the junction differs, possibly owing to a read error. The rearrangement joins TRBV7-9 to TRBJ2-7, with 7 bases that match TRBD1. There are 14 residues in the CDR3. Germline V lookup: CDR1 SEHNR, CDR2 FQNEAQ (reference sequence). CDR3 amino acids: CASSSAGTDYEQYF. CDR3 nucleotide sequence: TGTGCCAGCAGCTCAGCCGGGACAGACTACGAGCAATACTTC.